What follows are 14 T cell receptor beta chains derived from one specimen sequenced in a study of shared clonotypes between healthy human individuals. The table came from immunoSEQ multiplex PCR; TCRdb's copy has only in-frame clones and leaves some out. The sample yields 950,000 to 1,200,000 clones, approximately 80% seen once. Source material: memory CD4+ T cells from PBMCs. Subset here: CD45RA-negative fraction. The source of these receptors is a man between 18 and 35 years old in good health. Some clones in this sample may be carry-over from other donors' samples.

The chain links TRBV7-8 to TRBJ2-5, with 9 bases matching TRBD2. Germline V gene sequence: CDR1 SGHVS, CDR2 FQNEAQ. V was clipped by 2 bases and J by 2 bases; unmatched bases: 6. This CDR3 spans 16 amino acids. The CDR3, as DNA: TGTGCCAGCAGCTTATCGTTAGCGGGGGAGCAAGAGACCCAGTACTTC. This gives the protein CASSLSLAGEQETQYF.

The J gene is TRBJ2-1, the V gene TRBV7-3, with D perhaps being TRBD1 or TRBD2 (5 bases each). Germline CDR1 SGHTA, CDR2 FQGTGA. V was pared by 1 base and J by 7 bases, with 11 bases between. This CDR3 has 14 amino acids. DNA of the CDR3: TGTGCCAGCAGCTTAAGAGGGGTGGGTAATGAGCAGTTCTTC. Amino acid sequence: CASSLRGVGNEQFF.

The genes are TRBV18 and TRBJ2-5, with no clear D. This CDR3 is built from 13 residues. CDR1 and CDR2 from the germline V gene are KGHSH and LQKENI. V shed 2 bases and J shed 4 bases, with 8 bases lying between them. The CDR3, as DNA: TGTGCCAGCTCACCAATTCCCTTAGAGACCCAGTACTTC. Its translation: CASSPIPLETQYF.

Here the CDR3 reads CASSQRTEGNEQYF. The CDR3 DNA is TGCGCCAGCAGCCAACGGACAGAGGGAAACGAGCAGTACTTC. The chain carries TRBV4-1 and TRBJ2-7, with D possibly matching TRBD1 (6 bases). Looked up from germline, CDR1 is MGHRA and CDR2 is YSYEKL. The CDR3 is 14 amino acids. V was pared by 2 bases and J by 5 bases, with 13 bases between.

The rearrangement joins TRBV4-1 to TRBJ1-4, with D unresolved. The CDR3 spans 14 residues. Germline V lookup: CDR1 MGHRA, CDR2 YSYEKL. V was cut by 3 bases and J by 5 bases, with 10 bases left in between. CDR3 sequence reads: CASSQSIANEKLFF. The CDR3 nucleotides are TGCGCCAGCAGCCAGAGTATAGCCAATGAAAAACTGTTTTTT.

Points on this clone: A much larger clone lies a single base off, so this may be a read error. The same CDR3 arises from other DNA sequences in this sample as well. The chain is built from TRBV2 and TRBJ2-1; 9 nucleotides line up with TRBD1. V was pared by 6 bases and J by 5 bases, with 2 bases of the junction left unmatched. The CDR3 has 13 residues. Germline loops: CDR1 SNHLY, CDR2 FYNNEI. CDR3 coding DNA: TGTGCCAGCAGCCGGGACAGGGACAATGAGCAGTTCTTC. Its translation is CASSRDRDNEQFF.

This clone has only a few counts. This chain uses TRBV15 with TRBJ1-4, with D maybe TRBD1 (6 bases). CDR1 is LNHNV and CDR2 is YYDKDF in the germline V gene (reference sequence). The CDR3 consists of 14 residues. V was cut by 8 bases and J by 4 bases, with 14 bases left in between. In DNA form, the CDR3 reads TGTGCCACCCGTGGACAGACGTTTAATGAAAAACTGTTTTTT. Translation gives CATRGQTFNEKLFF.

This chain joins TRBV4-3 and TRBJ1-2, with D tentatively TRBD1 (5 bases). V lost 4 bases and J 8 bases, leaving 20 bases between the germline ends. The CDR3 consists of 15 residues. Germline values: CDR1 LGHNA, CDR2 YSLEER. CDR3 nucleotides: TGCGCCAGCAGCCGTACGCAGGGCCACCCGGGGGGCTACACCTTC. Translating it yields CASSRTQGHPGGYTF.

This chain joins TRBV28 and TRBJ1-1; D is possibly TRBD1 (5 bases). The CDR3 loop spans 12 amino acids. V was cut by 8 bases and J by 0 bases, with 7 bases left in between. Germline V gene lookup returns CDR1 MDHEN and CDR2 SYDVKM. CDR3 bases: TGTGCCAGCGTAGGGGTGAACACTGAAGCTTTCTTT. Translated, it gives CASVGVNTEAFF.

The chain combines TRBV6-4 with TRBJ2-3; D ambiguous. CDR3 length equals 13 residues. V lost 2 bases to trimming and J lost 1 base, with 4 bases between them. Looked up from germline, CDR1 is MRHNA and CDR2 is SNTAGT. This chain's CDR3 is CASSDGGTDTQYF. DNA for the CDR3: TGTGCCAGCAGTGACGGGGGCACAGATACGCAGTATTTT.

This chain links TRBV9 with TRBJ2-7, with D tentatively TRBD2 (6 bases). This CDR3 spans 14 amino acids. Trimming took 3 bases from V and 5 from J, leaving 15 bases between them. Germline CDR1 is SGDLS and CDR2 is YYNGEE. The CDR3 reads CASSGDFNFNEQYF. The CDR3 DNA is TGTGCCAGCAGCGGGGACTTTAATTTCAACGAGCAGTACTTC. Based on the CDR3 plus reference TRBV9 and TRBJ2-7, the full variable domain is DSGVTQTPKHLITATGQRVTLRCSPRSGDLSVYWYQQSLDQGLQFLIQYYNGEERAKGNILERFSAQQFPDLHSELNLSSLELGDSALYFCASSGDFNFNEQYFGPGTRLTVT.

This clone came up once. This sequence joins TRBV10-2 and TRBJ2-5; 7 positions match TRBD1. The CDR3 sequence is 15 residues long. CDR1 and CDR2 from the germline V gene are WSHSY and SAAADI. The V gene end was trimmed by 5 bases and the J gene end by 2 bases; junction bases not matched to a gene: 8. Here the CDR3 DNA reads TGCGCCAGCAGTCCTTGGGACAGCTCTCAAGAGACCCAGTACTTC. This sequence encodes CASSPWDSSQETQYF.

This clone came up a few times. V and J are TRBV29-1 and TRBJ1-4; a weak D match, TRBD1 (5 bases). The CDR3 runs to 12 residues. The V gene's germline CDR1 is SQVTM and CDR2 ANQGSEA. V shed 4 bases and J shed 5 bases, with 8 bases lying between them. CDR3 bases: TGCAGCGTTGGGCAGGGAAATGAAAAACTGTTTTTT. Amino acid sequence: CSVGQGNEKLFF. Using reference TRBV29-1 and TRBJ1-4 for the parts outside the CDR3, the full variable domain is SAVISQKPSRDICQRGTSLTIQCQVDSQVTMMFWYRQQPGQSLTLIATANQGSEATYESGFVIDKFPISRPNLTFSTLTVSNMSPEDSSIYLCSVGQGNEKLFFGSGTQLSVL.

The chain links TRBV7-2 to TRBJ1-2; TRBD1 is a possible D gene (5 bases). CDR1 SGHTA and CDR2 FQGNSA come from the germline V gene. Trimming took 5 bases from V and 4 from J, leaving 14 bases between them. This CDR3 is built from 14 residues. For the CDR3, the DNA is TGTGCCAGCAGCCCCATTCAAAGGGGCTATGGCTACACCTTC. Translation gives CASSPIQRGYGYTF.